The 32 T cell receptor beta chains below come from one sample, sequenced in a study of identifying expanded T cells in peripheral blood. The method was immunoSEQ multiplex PCR; TCRdb's version includes in-frame clones alone and lacks a portion of them. This sample has some 95,000 clones, with around 88% found just once. Sequencing was done on a sample of blood. These receptors came from a person aged 18 to 69 in good health.

The CDR3 loop reads CASSLDRALNYNEQFF. In nucleotides, the CDR3 is TGCGCCAGCAGCTTGGATAGGGCGTTAAACTACAATGAGCAGTTCTTC. The chain employs TRBV5-1 and TRBJ2-1; the D is unclear. The germline V gene has CDR1 SGHRS and CDR2 YFSETQ. V lost 0 bases and J lost 3, with 13 bases in between. The CDR3 runs 16 residues.

This rearrangement joins TRBV7-2 to TRBJ2-5; D is undetermined. The V gene lost 4 bases and the J gene lost 2 bases, with 14 bases spanning the gap. Germline V lookup: CDR1 SGHTA, CDR2 FQGNSA. The CDR3 has 15 amino acids. The DNA for the CDR3 is TGTGCCAGCAGCTCGCCAAACCCCAGTCAAGAGACCCAGTACTTC. Its translation is CASSSPNPSQETQYF.

The chain has TRBV9 and TRBJ1-1, with D hard to call. The CDR3 covers 15 residues. Germline loops: CDR1 SGDLS, CDR2 YYNGEE. Trimming took 0 bases from V and 3 from J, leaving 12 bases between them. For the CDR3, the DNA is TGTGCCAGCAGCGTAGTGGGGTCAGGTGACACTGAAGCTTTCTTT. Its protein is CASSVVGSGDTEAFF.

The chain links TRBV19 to TRBJ1-2; D is perhaps TRBD1 (6 bases). The CDR3 sequence is 14 residues long. V was cut by 2 bases and J by 8 bases, with 15 bases left in between. CDR1 and CDR2 from the germline V gene are LNHDA and SQIVND (reference sequence). CDR3 coding DNA: TGTGCCAGTAGTATACCCGGCAGGGGAGGAGGCTACACCTTC. As protein: CASSIPGRGGGYTF.

This chain uses TRBV27 with TRBJ2-1; 7 bases match TRBD1. CDR3 size: 15 residues. The V gene's germline CDR1 is MNHEY and CDR2 SMNVEV (reference sequence). Trimming cost V 4 bases and J 5 bases; bases outside gene matches: 8. CDR3 sequence (DNA): TGTGCCAGCAGTTCGTTGGACAGGCGTCACAATGAGCAGTTCTTC. Translating gives CASSSLDRRHNEQFF.

This chain connects TRBV18 to TRBJ1-2; weak D call: TRBD1 (5 bases). Germline loops: CDR1 KGHSH, CDR2 LQKENI. V was trimmed by 2 bases and J by 4 bases, leaving 17 bases between them. CDR3 length equals 16 residues. CDR3 region: CASSPTPRVATYGYTF. The CDR3 coding sequence is TGTGCCAGCTCACCAACCCCCAGGGTGGCAACCTATGGCTACACCTTC.

This chain joins TRBV4-1 and TRBJ2-7, with 7 bases aligning to TRBD1. Unmatched junction bases numbered 11, after V lost 5 bases and J lost 7 bases. From germline, CDR1 is MGHRA and CDR2 YSYEKL. The CDR3 extends over 14 amino acids. The CDR3 region has the DNA TGCGCCAGCAGCTCCCCCAGGGGGTCCGGGGAGCAGTACTTC. Amino acid sequence: CASSSPRGSGEQYF.

This clone is a singleton in its sample. The chain combines TRBV7-9 with TRBJ1-1, with no clear D. The CDR3 sequence is 16 residues long. CDR1 and CDR2 (germline): SEHNR, FQNEAQ (reference sequence). V was cut by 6 bases and J by 2 bases, with 19 bases left in between. The CDR3 protein is CASRGSPAPGNTEAFF. CDR3 nucleotide sequence: TGTGCCAGCAGGGGTTCGCCAGCACCTGGCAACACTGAAGCTTTCTTT.

The rearrangement joins TRBV7-8 to TRBJ2-1; weak D call: TRBD1 (7 bases). The V and J ends lost 5 bases and 6 bases respectively, with 17 bases between them. Per the germline V gene, CDR1 is SGHVS and CDR2 is FQNEAQ. The CDR3 is made up of 15 amino acids. The CDR3 bases are TGTGCCAGCAGCAGAGACAGGGTGGGGGGCAATGAGCAGTTCTTC. Amino acid sequence: CASSRDRVGGNEQFF.

The chain links TRBV10-1 to TRBJ1-1; D possibly corresponds to TRBD1 (6 bases). Germline CDR1 is WNHNN and CDR2 is SYGVQD (reference sequence). The CDR3 covers 15 residues. V was pared by 6 bases and J by 1 base, with 15 bases between. The chain's CDR3 is CASSAGKGENTEAFF. The CDR3 DNA is TGCGCCAGCAGCGCGGGGAAGGGGGAGAACACTGAAGCTTTCTTT.

The chain is built from TRBV6-5 and TRBJ1-2, with D tentatively TRBD1 (5 bases). This CDR3 comprises 15 residues. V shed 6 bases and J shed 5 bases, with 19 bases lying between them. CDR1 and CDR2 (germline): MNHEY, SVGAGI. In nucleotides, the CDR3 is TGTGCCAGCAGGCCCGTCGCTGGACAAGTATATGGCTACACCTTC. Amino acid sequence: CASRPVAGQVYGYTF.

V is TRBV29-1 and J is TRBJ1-2; D is uncertain. The germline CDR1 and CDR2 sequences are SQVTM and ANQGSEA. The V end was cut by 7 bases, the J end by 5 bases, with 14 bases between. This CDR3 contains 12 residues. The CDR3 loop reads CSARGPSYGYTF. The DNA of the CDR3 is TGCAGCGCCCGCGGGCCGAGTTATGGCTACACCTTC.

V and J are TRBV28 and TRBJ2-5; 10 bases agree with TRBD1. This CDR3 region has 16 residues. From germline, CDR1 is MDHEN and CDR2 SYDVKM. Trimming took 5 bases from V and 3 from J; bases not matched to a gene: 9. The CDR3 reads CASSRFGTGDEETQYF. CDR3 coding DNA: TGTGCCAGCAGTCGTTTCGGGACAGGGGATGAAGAGACCCAGTACTTC.

The chain is built from TRBV6-5 and TRBJ1-5; TRBD1 might be the D (5 bases). With 6 bases removed from V and 7 bases from J, the gap between germline ends came to 13 bases. CDR3 length: 13 amino acids. Germline values: CDR1 MNHEY, CDR2 SVGAGI. DNA of the CDR3: TGTGCCAGCAGCACACCGGGGGGGCAGCCCCAGCATTTT. Protein: CASSTPGGQPQHF.

The chain links TRBV2 to TRBJ2-2; 10 nucleotides line up with TRBD1. This CDR3 spans 15 amino acids. V shed 6 bases and J 10 bases; nucleotides not matched to a gene: 11. The V gene's germline CDR1 is SNHLY and CDR2 FYNNEI. The CDR3 bases are TGTGCCAGCAGGGACCCGGGACAGGGGAAATCGGAGCTGTTTTTT. The encoded protein is CASRDPGQGKSELFF.

V and J are TRBV6-1 and TRBJ2-3; 8 positions match TRBD1. The CDR3 covers 15 residues. V gave up 8 bases and J gave up 2 bases; unmatched junction bases: 9. Germline CDR1 is MNHNS and CDR2 is SASEGT. The chain's CDR3 is CASQGQGRATDTQYF. The CDR3 DNA is TGTGCCAGCCAAGGACAGGGCCGAGCCACAGATACGCAGTATTTT.

The genes are TRBV27 and TRBJ1-2; maybe TRBD1 (5 bases). CDR3 length: 15 amino acids. Between the trimmed V and J ends, which lost 1 base and 4 bases, there was a span of 13 bases. The germline CDR1 and CDR2 sequences are MNHEY and SMNVEV (reference sequence). The CDR3 region has the DNA TGTGCCAGCAGTTTATTCGGAAGGGGCACCTATGGCTACACCTTC. Translation gives CASSLFGRGTYGYTF.

For the CDR3, the DNA is TGTGCCAGCAGCAGCCGGGTTGGGGGGATATACAATGAGCAGTTCTTC. This gives the protein CASSSRVGGIYNEQFF. V usage is TRBV11-2 and J usage is TRBJ2-1, with TRBD2 as a possible D gene (6 bases). V gave up 5 bases and J gave up 4 bases, with 18 bases separating them. Germline V gene sequence: CDR1 SGHAT, CDR2 FQNNGV. The CDR3 covers 16 residues.

V and J are TRBV30 and TRBJ1-3; no clear D gene. The CDR3 is 13 residues long. Germline-derived CDR1 and CDR2 are GTSNPN and SVGIG (reference sequence). V lost 4 bases, J lost 0 bases, and 7 bases lay in between. CDR3 sequence reads: CAWIKSSGNTIYF. The CDR3 nucleotides read TGTGCCTGGATAAAGTCCTCTGGAAACACCATATATTTT.

The rearrangement uses TRBV5-6 and TRBJ2-7, with 8 bases matching TRBD1. Trimming removed 9 bases from V and 5 bases from J; junction bases left unmatched: 7. CDR3 length: 12 residues. Germline-derived CDR1 and CDR2 are SGHDT and YYEEEE. The CDR3 loop is CATGQGNDEQYF. For the CDR3, the DNA is TGTGCCACCGGACAGGGTAACGACGAGCAGTACTTC.

The rearrangement links TRBV27 to TRBJ2-5; tentatively, D is TRBD2 (7 bases). Germline V lookup: CDR1 MNHEY, CDR2 SMNVEV (reference sequence). V gave up 2 bases and J gave up 1 base, with 14 bases separating them. The CDR3 totals 16 residues. CDR3 loop: CASSLILGGAQETQYF. The CDR3, as DNA: TGTGCCAGCAGTTTAATCCTTGGGGGGGCCCAAGAGACCCAGTACTTC.

The chain combines TRBV14 with TRBJ1-1; no clear D. Trimming left V 0 bases short and J 3 bases short, with 14 bases between. CDR3 length: 16 residues. Per the germline V gene, CDR1 is SGHDN and CDR2 is FVKESK. CDR3 DNA: TGTGCCAGCAGCCAAGATTATAGGGAAGTGTACACTGAAGCTTTCTTT. Its protein product is CASSQDYREVYTEAFF. Supplemented by reference TRBV14 and TRBJ1-1, the full variable domain reads EAGVTQFPSHSVIEKGQTVTLRCDPISGHDNLYWYRRVMGKEIKFLLHFVKESKQDESGMPNNRFLAERTGGTYSTLKVQPAELEDSGVYFCASSQDYREVYTEAFFGQGTRLTVV.

This clone came up a few times. This chain uses TRBV10-3 with TRBJ1-2; D ambiguous. Trimming shortened V by 2 bases and J by 8 bases, and 6 bases separated the two germline ends. The germline V gene has CDR1 ENHRY and CDR2 SYGVKD. The CDR3 is made up of 11 amino acids. CDR3 sequence: CAISEGAGYTF. CDR3 DNA sequence: TGTGCCATCAGTGAGGGAGCCGGCTACACCTTC.

The CDR3 DNA is TGTGCCAGCAGCAAATCCTCTGGGGCCAACGTCCTGACTTTC. Amino acid sequence: CASSKSSGANVLTF. The chain uses TRBV11-1 and TRBJ2-6, with D unclear. V lost 5 bases and J 0 bases, leaving 5 bases between the germline ends. CDR3 length: 14 amino acids. Looked up from germline, CDR1 is SGHAT and CDR2 is FQDESV (reference sequence). The full variable domain, completed using reference TRBV11-1 and TRBJ2-6, is EAEVAQSPRYKITEKSQAVAFWCDPISGHATLYWYRQILGQGPELLVQFQDESVVDDSQLPKDRFSAERLKGVDSTLKIQPAELGDSAMYLCASSKSSGANVLTFGAGSRLTVL.

There are a few counts of this clone. V usage is TRBV7-9 and J usage is TRBJ1-5; 9 bases fit TRBD1. Germline V lookup: CDR1 SEHNR, CDR2 FQNEAQ (reference sequence). This CDR3 is 15 amino acids long. After removal of 1 base from V and 3 bases from J, the junction contained 1 base not matched to a gene. DNA of the CDR3: TGTGCCAGCAGCTTAGGGACAGGGGTCAATCAGCCCCAGCATTTT. Its protein product is CASSLGTGVNQPQHF.

The rearrangement links TRBV7-6 to TRBJ2-3, with unresolved D. The CDR3 loop spans 12 amino acids. From germline, CDR1 is SGHVS and CDR2 FNYEAQ. V dropped 3 bases and J dropped 5 bases, with 6 bases sitting between them. The CDR3 region is CASSFILDTQYF. The CDR3 nucleotides are TGTGCCAGCAGCTTTATTTTAGATACGCAGTATTTT.

The chain is built from TRBV4-3 and TRBJ1-4; 11 bases agree with TRBD1. Trimming at V came to 4 bases and at J to 8 bases, leaving 6 bases not matched to a gene. Germline CDR1 LGHNA, CDR2 YSLEER. The CDR3 has 15 amino acids. The chain's CDR3 is CASSRGTGGQEKLFF. Written as DNA, the CDR3 is TGCGCCAGCAGCCGAGGGACAGGGGGACAGGAAAAACTGTTTTTT.

The genes are TRBV19 and TRBJ2-3; D gene unclear. V lost 5 bases and J lost 3, with 21 bases in between. Per germline, CDR1 LNHDA and CDR2 SQIVND (reference sequence). CDR3 length equals 17 residues. CDR3 loop: CASSGRMAGDQTDTQYF. As DNA, the CDR3 is TGTGCCAGTAGTGGGCGAATGGCTGGGGATCAAACAGATACGCAGTATTTT. Based on the CDR3 plus reference TRBV19 and TRBJ2-3, the full variable domain is DGGITQSPKYLFRKEGQNVTLSCEQNLNHDAMYWYRQDPGQGLRLIYYSQIVNDFQKGDIAEGYSVSREKKESFPLTVTSAQKNPTAFYLCASSGRMAGDQTDTQYFGPGTRLTVL.

A single count supports this clone. The chain combines TRBV7-6 with TRBJ1-2, with D possibly TRBD1 on 5 matching bases. Trimming removed 1 base from V and 4 bases from J, with 13 bases in between. The length of the CDR3 is 15 residues. The germline gives CDR1 SGHVS, CDR2 FNYEAQ. The CDR3 DNA is TGTGCCAGCAGCTTAGGTGGGGGGTTGAGCTATGGCTACACCTTC. This encodes CASSLGGGLSYGYTF.

This chain joins TRBV11-3 and TRBJ2-2; D ambiguous. Looked up from germline, CDR1 is SGHNT and CDR2 is YENEEA. The CDR3 runs to 14 residues. V dropped 0 bases and J dropped 4 bases, with 6 bases sitting between them. The CDR3 loop reads CASSLDRGTGELFF. For the CDR3, the DNA is TGTGCCAGCAGCTTAGATCGCGGCACCGGGGAGCTGTTTTTT.

V and J are TRBV7-2 and TRBJ1-2; D is uncertain. This CDR3 region has 15 residues. The germline V and J ends were trimmed by 0 bases and 0 bases, with 8 bases remaining between them. The germline gives CDR1 SGHTA, CDR2 FQGNSA. CDR3: CASSLAHGSNYGYTF. In DNA, the CDR3 is TGTGCCAGCAGCTTAGCGCACGGGTCTAACTATGGCTACACCTTC.

This chain joins TRBV11-2 and TRBJ1-2; no clear D. Trimming cost V 2 bases and J 4 bases, with 20 bases left between them. This CDR3 has 17 amino acids. Germline V gene lookup returns CDR1 SGHAT and CDR2 FQNNGV. CDR3 DNA sequence: TGTGCCAGCAGCTTACTAAAATTCGGGGAGGGCCTCTATGGCTACACCTTC. Protein product: CASSLLKFGEGLYGYTF.